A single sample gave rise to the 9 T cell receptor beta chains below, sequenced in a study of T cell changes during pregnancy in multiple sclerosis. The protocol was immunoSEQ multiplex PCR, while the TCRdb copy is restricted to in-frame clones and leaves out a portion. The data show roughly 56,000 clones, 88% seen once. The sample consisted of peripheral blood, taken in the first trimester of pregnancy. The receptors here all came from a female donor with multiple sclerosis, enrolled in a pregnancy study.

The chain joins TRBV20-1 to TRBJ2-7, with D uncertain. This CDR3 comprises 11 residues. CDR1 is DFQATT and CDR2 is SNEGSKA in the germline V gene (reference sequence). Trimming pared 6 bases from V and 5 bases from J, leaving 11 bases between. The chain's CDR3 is CSARNGDEQYF. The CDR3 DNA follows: TGCAGTGCCCGTAACGGAGACGAGCAGTACTTC.

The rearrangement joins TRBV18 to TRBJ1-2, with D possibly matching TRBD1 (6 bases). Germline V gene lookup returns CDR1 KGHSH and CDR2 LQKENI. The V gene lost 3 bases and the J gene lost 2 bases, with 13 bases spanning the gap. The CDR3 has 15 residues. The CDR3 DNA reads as TGTGCCAGCTCACCCGGGACATCATCCAACTATGGCTACACCTTC. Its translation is CASSPGTSSNYGYTF.

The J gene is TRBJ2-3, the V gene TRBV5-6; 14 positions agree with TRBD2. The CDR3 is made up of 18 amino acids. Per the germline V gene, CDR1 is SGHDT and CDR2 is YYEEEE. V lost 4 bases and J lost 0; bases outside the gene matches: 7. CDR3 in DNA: TGTGCCAGCAGCCCGAGACTAGCGGGAGGGCCTAGCACAGATACGCAGTATTTT. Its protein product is CASSPRLAGGPSTDTQYF.

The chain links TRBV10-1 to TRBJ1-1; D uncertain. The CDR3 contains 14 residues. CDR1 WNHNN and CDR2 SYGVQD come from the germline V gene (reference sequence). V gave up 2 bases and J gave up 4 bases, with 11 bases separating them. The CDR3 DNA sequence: TGCGCCAGCAGTGAGCATGAGCGGGGCACTGAAGCTTTCTTT. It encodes CASSEHERGTEAFF.

The CDR3 bases are TGTGCCAGCAGCTCTAGCGGGAGGAATCAAGAGACCCAGTACTTC. As protein: CASSSSGRNQETQYF. The chain couples TRBV7-2 to TRBJ2-5; 11 bases map to TRBD2. The CDR3 covers 15 residues. Germline V CDR1 and CDR2: SGHTA, FQGNSA. The V and J ends lost 4 bases and 2 bases, in that order; junction bases with no gene match: 3.

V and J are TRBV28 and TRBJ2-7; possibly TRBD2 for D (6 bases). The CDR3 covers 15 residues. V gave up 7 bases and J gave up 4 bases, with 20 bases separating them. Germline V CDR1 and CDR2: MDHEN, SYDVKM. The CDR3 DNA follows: TGTGCCAGCATCGGGCCTGGGACTCCTCCTTACGAGCAGTACTTC. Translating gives CASIGPGTPPYEQYF.

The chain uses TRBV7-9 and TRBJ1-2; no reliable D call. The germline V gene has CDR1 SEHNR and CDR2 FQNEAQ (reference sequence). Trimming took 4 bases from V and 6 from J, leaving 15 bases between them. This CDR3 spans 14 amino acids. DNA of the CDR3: TGTGCCAGCAGCTCCGCGCGTTACAGTGATGGCTACACCTTC. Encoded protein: CASSSARYSDGYTF.

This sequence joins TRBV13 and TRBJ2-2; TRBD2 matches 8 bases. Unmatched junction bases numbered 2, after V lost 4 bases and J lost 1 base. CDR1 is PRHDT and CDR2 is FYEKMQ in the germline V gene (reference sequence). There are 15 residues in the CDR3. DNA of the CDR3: TGTGCCAGCAGCTCTAGCGGGTGGAACACCGGGGAGCTGTTTTTT. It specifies CASSSSGWNTGELFF.

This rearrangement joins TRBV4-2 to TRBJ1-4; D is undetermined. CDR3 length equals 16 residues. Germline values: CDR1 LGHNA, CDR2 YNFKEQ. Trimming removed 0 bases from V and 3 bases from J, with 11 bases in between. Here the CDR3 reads CASSQDDVSANEKLFF. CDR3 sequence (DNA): TGTGCCAGCAGCCAAGACGATGTCAGCGCTAATGAAAAACTGTTTTTT.